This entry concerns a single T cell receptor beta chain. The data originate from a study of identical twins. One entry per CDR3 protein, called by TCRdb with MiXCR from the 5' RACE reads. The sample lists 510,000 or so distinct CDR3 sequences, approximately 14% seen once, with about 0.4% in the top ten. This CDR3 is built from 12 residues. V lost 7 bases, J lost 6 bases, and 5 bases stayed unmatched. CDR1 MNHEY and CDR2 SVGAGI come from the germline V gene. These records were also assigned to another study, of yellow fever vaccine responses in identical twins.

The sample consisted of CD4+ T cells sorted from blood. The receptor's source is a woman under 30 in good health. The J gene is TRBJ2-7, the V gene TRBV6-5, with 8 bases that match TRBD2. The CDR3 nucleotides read TGTGCCAGCACCGACCGGGGGGGCGAGCAGTACGTC. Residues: CASTDRGGEQYV.